A selection of T cell receptor beta chains follows, all from one sample in a study of T cells after yellow fever vaccination. TCRdb re-analysed the 5' RACE reads in MiXCR, keeping a single row per CDR3 protein. The sample yields some 240,000 distinct CDR3 sequences, around 4.9% seen once. Specimen: CD4+ T cells sorted from PBMCs, collected on the day of the yellow fever booster vaccination. Receptors originate from a young man who received the YFV17D yellow fever vaccine. The CDR3 runs from the conserved cysteine through the conserved F or W. A D gene is named only where the DNA matches it firmly. Part of the rows lack a size; the others show once, few, many or a class for expanded clones.

d_call,j_call,clone_size,v_call,cdr3_aa,cdr3_nt
.,TRBJ1-1,.,TRBV7-2,CASSLGYQGMNTEAFF,TGTGCCAGCAGCTTAGGTTATCAGGGGATGAACACTGAAGCTTTCTTT
.,TRBJ2-5,few,TRBV6-2/TRBV6-3,CASVTGGGQETQYF,TGTGCCAGCGTCACCGGTGGGGGTCAAGAGACCCAGTACTTC
.,TRBJ2-3,few,TRBV5-1,CASSFSRGSSTDTQYF,TGCGCCAGCAGCTTTAGTCGGGGGAGTAGCACAGATACGCAGTATTTT
.,TRBJ1-3,.,TRBV6-5,CASSGGGTSSGNTIYF,TGTGCCAGCAGTGGCGGGGGGACAAGCTCTGGAAACACCATATATTTT
.,TRBJ2-7,.,TRBV5-1,CASSATGLRSYEQYF,TGCGCCAGCAGCGCCACAGGGTTACGCTCCTACGAGCAGTACTTC
.,TRBJ2-3,many,TRBV24-1,CATSDGGRGTDTQYF,TGTGCCACCAGTGATGGGGGCAGGGGCACAGATACGCAGTATTTT
TRBD1,TRBJ2-7,many,TRBV6-2/TRBV6-3,CASSEGQGAYEQYF,TGTGCCAGCAGCGAAGGACAGGGGGCCTACGAGCAGTACTTC
TRBD1,TRBJ1-1,many,TRBV10-3,CAISGTGYNTEAFF,TGTGCCATCAGCGGGACAGGGTACAACACTGAAGCTTTCTTT
.,TRBJ2-5,few,TRBV4-3,CASSQDQVSQETQYF,TGCGCCAGCAGCCAAGATCAAGTCAGCCAAGAGACCCAGTACTTC
.,TRBJ2-3,many,TRBV6-2/TRBV6-3,CASSYRGESDTQYF,TGTGCCAGCAGTTACCGCGGGGAATCAGATACGCAGTATTTT
.,TRBJ2-3,many,TRBV20-1,CSARALGRGSTDTQYF,TGCAGTGCTAGGGCTTTAGGGCGGGGCAGCACAGATACGCAGTATTTT
TRBD1,TRBJ1-2,few,TRBV10-3,CAIRGTAGDYGYTF,TGTGCCATCAGGGGGACAGCAGGCGATTATGGCTACACCTTC
.,TRBJ2-1,many,TRBV6-5,CASSYRGAGDNEQFF,TGTGCCAGCAGTTACAGGGGGGCGGGAGATAATGAGCAGTTCTTC
.,TRBJ2-1,many,TRBV12-3/TRBV12-4,CASSWDVDEQFF,TGTGCCAGCAGTTGGGACGTTGATGAGCAGTTCTTC